This TCR beta chain was identified during a study of blood T cell repertoires in COVID-19 (TCRdb year 2020). In terms of the full investigation: Collaborator samples came from the United States, Italy and Spain and covered acute and convalescent phases of COVID-19. The material from the prospective study consisted of cDNA or gDNA derived from T cells, B-cell-depleted T cells, or PBMCs. A freely available public database, intended as a resource for researchers studying the immune response to SARS-CoV-2, is where the repertoires were released. Where available, HLA class I and class II types were obtained from metadata supplied by the sample provider rather than from assay-based typing. Nearly every sample came with metadata listing a de-identified subject ID, COVID-19 status, age in years and sex. The dataset comprised deeply sampled blood TCRbeta repertoires from subjects exposed to, actively infected with, or recovered from COVID-19. Samples were obtained from the ongoing ImmuneRACE study (first 160 participants) and from over 1,000 subjects provided by 6 global collaborators.

Its CDR3 holds 11 amino acids, cysteine through phenylalanine. Left in the record is the CDR3 DNA by itself, 33 bases read in frame from the first base. CDR1 and CDR2 are drawn from the germline V gene: ENHRY, SYGVKD. The V and J ends are trimmed by 5 bases and 9 bases, leaving 8 bases between them. Points on this clone: Which antigen it targets is not known. Base qualities were left out, and no much larger clone turns up one base away.

Study-wide findings and limitations: Clinical and demographic metadata were provided uncurated, with the amount varying by source and participant.

Each collaborating institution followed its own protocols to collect whole blood in K2EDTA tubes. For TCRbeta analysis, collaborator samples were shipped as frozen whole blood, as isolated PBMCs, or as DNA extracted from either sample type. The immunoSEQ Assay, a bias-controlled multiplex PCR, was used to amplify TCRbeta CDR3 regions from genomic DNA. Per the original workflow: Within the assay, amplification of reference gene primers was used to estimate how many nucleated cells each sample contained. Sequence reads were collapsed and filtered to measure the absolute abundance of every unique TCRbeta CDR3 rearrangement. For each sample, productive Simpson clonality was calculated as the square root of Simpson's diversity index across productive rearrangements. TCRdb stores this immuneACCESS table with in-frame sequences only. Part of the clones is absent; in the studies checked, under half of the shortfall reflects unresolved V genes, and no reason is known for the rest. From that table come the V and J calls and clone size; the DNA was used to work out D and trimming. This sample holds roughly 190,000 clones; roughly 86% were observed only once. Clones ranked in the top ten supply roughly 4.6% of the sample.

This chain joins TRBV10-3 to TRBJ1-5, with TRBD1 as a weak D call on 5 bases. Sequencing was performed on peripheral blood. This sequence originates from a woman aged 70-85 years with active or convalescent COVID-19. Here is the DNA: TGTGCCATCAGTACCGGGGGGCCCCAGCATTTT. This gives the protein CAISTGGPQHF.